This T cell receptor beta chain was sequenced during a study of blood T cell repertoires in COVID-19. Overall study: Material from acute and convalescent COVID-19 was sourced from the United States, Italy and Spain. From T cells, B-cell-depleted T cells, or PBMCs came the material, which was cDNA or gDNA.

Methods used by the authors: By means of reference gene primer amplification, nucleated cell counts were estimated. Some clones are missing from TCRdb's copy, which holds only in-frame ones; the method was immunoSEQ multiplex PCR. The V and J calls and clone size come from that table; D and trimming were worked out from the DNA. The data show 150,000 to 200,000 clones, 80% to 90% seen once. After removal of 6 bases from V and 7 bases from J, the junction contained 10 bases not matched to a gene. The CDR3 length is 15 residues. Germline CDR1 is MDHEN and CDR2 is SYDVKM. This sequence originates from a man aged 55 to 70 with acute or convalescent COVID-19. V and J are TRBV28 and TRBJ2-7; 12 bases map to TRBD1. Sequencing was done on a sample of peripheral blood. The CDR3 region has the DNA TGTGCCAGCAGACCACCGGGACAGGGGGCGAAAGAGCAGTACTTC. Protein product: CASRPPGQGAKEQYF.